The entry below gives a single T cell receptor (beta chain) sequence along with its context. This clone has just a few counts. Its specific antigen is unknown. It has no much larger one-base neighbor in the sample; base qualities were not kept. This specimen belongs to a study of cytomegalovirus exposure and HLA in healthy donors (dated by TCRdb to 2016 to 2017). Some background on the complete study: According to an earlier analysis of 450 to 650 of the donors, about 190 million T cells yielded 90 million to 140 million unique TCR beta sequences and less than 300 Gb of sequence data. Roughly 300 gigabases of sequencing data and about 92 million unique TCR sequences made up an early release that covered 500 to 700 HLA-typed donors. Among the approximately 400 genotyped donors, more than 70% belonged to the genetic ancestry cluster associated with self-reported Caucasian donors. The study was designed to test whether signatures of past pathogen exposure could be identified by cataloging public T cell receptors. The T cell repertoires of 666 subjects were profiled by immunosequencing and related to cytomegalovirus serostatus. Besides the first cohort of about 730 subjects, a separate validation cohort made up of 120 or so different subjects was used. The study combined high-throughput TCR immunosequencing, statistical association of individual TCRs with disease status, and machine learning to predict cytomegalovirus infection status. A later analysis re-examined previously published TCR beta repertoires from 600 to 700 donors and added high-resolution HLA genotyping to investigate patterns of TCR occurrence. The later analysis used no new phenotypic data to find candidate immune exposures, relying instead on TCR beta sequences and their occurrence across donors. An earlier analysis of several hundred of the donors used high-throughput TCR beta sequencing to judge whether each TCR beta V gene segment behaved as functional or pseudogenic. Alongside the repertoire data, information on donor age, sex, ethnicity and CMV serostatus was compiled. In a later genetic analysis, genome-wide SNP genotypes for about three fifths of the roughly 670 donors were used, and that subset was treated as a discovery cohort. Every repertoire in the discovery cohort had been generated on one and the same sequencing platform. HLA typing covered class I and class II loci at four-digit resolution. The number of donors typed differed by locus, with 629-630 for A, B, C, DRB1 and DQB1, roughly 520 for DQA1, approximately 580 for DPA1, and approximately 470 for DPB1. Four or five DR-DQ haplotypes were handled as single units for association and clustering, since linkage in the cohort was strong. Across approximately 400 genotyped donors of the cohort, an average of about 240,000 unique TCR beta nucleotide sequences per donor were sequenced, and roughly 18% of those sequences were non-productive.

Points the paper makes about the study in general: In an earlier analysis of about 600 of the donors, most TCR beta V segments appeared in productive rearrangements about 87% or about 30% of the time, broadly matching IMGT annotations. A later analysis found that TCR association rates varied across HLA loci, with DRB1 alleles showing the most associated TCRs and HLA-C alleles the fewest. In a later genetic analysis, fewer N-insertions in productive TCRs were reported among donors in an Asian-associated ancestry cluster than the roughly 640-donor mean. The earlier analysis of almost 600 of the donors excluded about 16 rarely observed V segments, including chromosome 9 orphons, because counts were too low. Cytomegalovirus status was reported to be diagnosed by the classifier with high specificity and sensitivity in both the original and validation cohorts. While some public TCRs were present in many individuals, most TCR sequences turned up only very rarely across donors. A later genetic analysis associated a missense DCLRE1C variant with V-gene and J-gene trimming of TCR beta chains, and an independent cohort replicated the association. In a later analysis, HLA-associated TCR beta chains showed more clonal expansion and lower generation probabilities than non-associated chains that were equally common. Linkage disequilibrium might explain the correlated functional status among segregating V segments, but an unknown experimental factor could not be excluded. A later analysis found that most CMV-associated TCR beta chains appeared HLA-restricted, with HLA associations seemingly driven largely by CMV exposure. Assigning TCR associations to individual alleles was difficult when HLA alleles, especially DR and DQ, strongly co-occurred. Immune exposure information for the cohort was limited to CMV serostatus. Specific HLA alleles were associated with around 18,000 TCR beta sequences at a false discovery rate of 0.05 in a later analysis. Roughly uniform sequencing depth across donors was assumed in presence/absence analyses, although this assumption may not hold. The sequencing pipeline was judged likely to have produced a cluster of highly shared sequence variants as a technical artifact. Because some donors lacked HLA typing at each locus, the association tests relied only on the typed subset. A further reported finding was that TCR beta sequences accurately predicted the HLA-A and HLA-B alleles for most subjects in the first cohort. The authors suggested that the approach could potentially be extended to other disease states and immunological phenotypes. A few of the identified cytomegalovirus-associated TCR beta chains were confirmed in vitro to be specific for cytomegalovirus antigens. Several of the top co-occurrence clusters appeared to be linked to parvovirus B19, influenza, CMV and Epstein-Barr virus, according to a later analysis. The cohort was sequenced for TCR beta chains only, and without alpha or paired-chain data the features that could be detected were limited. The 87-base-pair reads could not distinguish some IMGT-functional V segments, including TRBV6-2 and TRBV6-3, so those segments were excluded. A total of 164 TCR beta chains were listed by the study as associated with cytomegalovirus.

The cohort consisted of 600 or so healthy bone marrow donors. At the time of sampling, every cohort member was nominally healthy, though immune exposures that went unrecorded were likely present. The donor was CMV seronegative and belonged to the group of 352 seronegative cohort members. Each donor provided a peripheral blood sample, and peripheral blood mononuclear cells were used for TCR beta sequencing. The Qiagen DNeasy Blood Extraction Kit was used to extract genomic DNA from the blood cell samples. V is cut by 3 bases and J by 8 bases, and the space between the germline ends is 14 bases. The CDR3 contains 15 residues, cysteine and phenylalanine counted. The only DNA kept is the CDR3, 45 bases in frame from the first base. For CDR1 and CDR2, the germline V gene lists ENHRY and SYGVKD. The library was built by means of the immunoSEQ multiplex PCR assay. For the multiplex PCR, a mixture combining 60 forward primers for TCR Vbeta segments and 13 reverse primers for TCR Jbeta segments was used. Amplification of the CDR3 region of rearranged TCR beta genes was performed with a multiplex PCR assay on genomic DNA. The Illumina HiSeq System was used to sequence the amplified TCR beta libraries as 87-base-pair reads. The original methods were these. In a later analysis, tens of millions of unique TCR beta chains were counted across the roughly 610 repertoires, and roughly 11 million of these chains were shared by at least two donors. To remove PCR and sequencing errors, raw reads were error-corrected and collapsed into unique sequences using a nearest-neighbor algorithm that merged closely related sequences. To assign V, D and J gene segments, CDR3 sequences were aligned to IMGT reference sequences. Each retained sequence needed at least a six-nucleotide match to both a V gene segment and a J gene segment. Rearrangements were called productive when the CDR3 lacked stop codons and stayed in frame with V and J; all others were non-productive. Following IMGT convention, CDR3 was defined as the stretch from the second conserved V-encoded cysteine up to the conserved J-encoded phenylalanine. The earlier analysis of approximately 590 of the donors excluded any sequence lacking an unambiguous match to a single V gene segment. An earlier analysis of 500 to 600 of the donors classified V segments as functional when productive rearrangements were above 56.7% and as segregating when the standard deviation between donors was above 5%. To diagnose cytomegalovirus status from the catalog of TCR beta chain sequences, a statistical classification framework was built. In a later analysis, TCR nucleotide sequences were compared against IMGT/GENE-DB human TR gene sequences so that V and J genes could be assigned. In a later analysis, CDR3 sequences and most-parsimonious VDJ recombination scenarios were assigned using the TCRdist pipeline. In a later analysis, each TCR beta chain was defined by its CDR3 amino acid sequence together with its V-gene family, and reads without a unique V-gene family were excluded. A later analysis removed 592 highly shared, low-generation-probability nucleotide sequences to deal with suspected cross-contamination and a sequencing artifact. In a later analysis, a clonal expansion index for each public chain was calculated from normalized within-repertoire ranks of inferred template counts. In a later analysis, generation probabilities were computed using a VDJ recombination model fitted to out-of-frame rearrangements, and the results were checked against IGoR. A later analysis scored TCR-TCR, TCR-HLA and TCR-CMV co-occurrence with hypergeometric tests, applying a repertoire-size bias correction to TCR pairs. To estimate false discovery rates, a later analysis permuted the HLA or CMV assignments 20 times. In a later analysis, co-occurring TCRs were grouped using DBSCAN, and TCRdist sequence similarity was added for clustering within HLA-allele-positive subsets. Repertoires with fewer than 30,000 or more than 120,000 public chains, plus five repertoires with anomalous nucleotide sharing, were excluded from co-occurrence clustering. TCRdb limited this immuneACCESS table to in-frame rearrangements with V and J called. A share of clones is missing; checked studies link under half to unresolved V genes, and the rest is unexplained. V and J calls and clone size come straight from that table; D and trimming were deduced from the DNA. This sample comprises roughly 170,000 clones, roughly 71% of them detected only once. 1.5% of the sample rests with the top ten.

Recombination joined TRBV10-3 with TRBJ1-6; 5 matching bases give a weak D call of TRBD1. This TCR came from a girl aged 5-17 years in good health and CMV-seronegative. The specimen was PBMCs. The CDR3 has the sequence CAISDYPVGDSPLHF. The DNA sequence follows: TGTGCCATCAGTGACTACCCAGTAGGGGATTCACCCCTCCACTTT.